The 11 T cell receptor beta chains below were found in one sample sequenced in a study of post-analysis software for immune sequencing data. Study-wide results and limits: Five or six TRBV segments, TRBV5-6, TRBV5-1 and TRBV20-1 among them, were found more frequent in patients than controls.

Their specific antigens are unknown. Libraries were made from TCR beta cDNA, and they carried unique molecular identifiers. From the PCR reads, TCRdb called clonotypes with MiXCR, one entry per CDR3 protein. There are roughly 400,000 distinct CDR3 sequences in the sample; about 39% occur only once, and approximately 7.6% lies in the top ten. The sequenced sample was blood. These receptors were taken from a girl aged 2 to 9 with multiple sclerosis.

This clonotype was counted a few times. A junction end diverges from the germline sequence, so it may reflect a read error. This rearrangement joins TRBV5-1 to TRBJ1-2, with D hard to call. The CDR3 runs to 15 residues. Germline CDR1 and CDR2: SGHRS and YFSETQ. The CDR3 nucleotides read TGCGCTAGCAGCTTGGTCTTTGGCCCCAACGTGGGCTACACCTTC. Its protein product is CASSLVFGPNVGYTF.

This clonotype was seen a handful of times. The V gene is TRBV20-1, the J gene TRBJ2-1, with D perhaps TRBD1 or TRBD2 (5 bases each). The V end lost 6 bases, the J end lost 9 bases, and 21 bases lay between the germline ends. From germline, CDR1 is DFQATT and CDR2 SNEGSKA (reference sequence). The CDR3 has 14 residues. CDR3 in amino acids: CSAAGTRQIGEQFF. The CDR3 DNA is TGCAGTGCCGCCGGGACCCGACAAATTGGTGAGCAGTTCTTC.

The V and J genes are TRBV7-9 and TRBJ1-5, with a tentative D call TRBD1 (6 bases). Germline V gene sequence: CDR1 SEHNR, CDR2 FQNEAQ (reference sequence). Between the trimmed V and J ends, which lost 1 base and 3 bases, there was a span of 13 bases. This CDR3 is built from 16 residues. The CDR3 nucleotides are TGTGCCAGCAGCTTAGTAGGAGGGGGGTTCAATCAGCCCCAGCATTTT. Protein product: CASSLVGGGFNQPQHF.

V is TRBV7-6 and J is TRBJ2-1; 12 bases fit TRBD2. V was clipped by 5 bases and J by 6 bases; unmatched bases: 5. Germline V CDR1 and CDR2: SGHVS, FNYEAQ. This CDR3 region has 15 residues. The CDR3 DNA reads TGTGCCAGCAGCAAAGGGACTAGCGGGCTCAATGAGCAGTTCTTC. Its protein product is CASSKGTSGLNEQFF.

J is TRBJ1-2 and V is TRBV7-6; 9 positions match TRBD1. The germline V gene encodes CDR1 SGHVS and CDR2 FNYEAQ. This CDR3 contains 15 residues. Trimming took 4 bases from V and 6 from J; bases not matched to a gene: 9. CDR3 in amino acids: CASSSRDREFDGYTF. Written as DNA, the CDR3 is TGTGCCAGCAGCTCGAGGGACAGGGAATTTGATGGCTACACCTTC.

This clonotype was found a few times. The chain has TRBV12-3 or TRBV12-4 and TRBJ2-7; D is unresolved. This CDR3 has 14 amino acids. V was trimmed by 3 bases and J by 5 bases, leaving 14 bases between them. The CDR3 here is CASSFHGVSDEQYF. CDR3 sequence (DNA): TGTGCCAGCAGTTTCCATGGGGTTTCGGACGAGCAGTACTTC.

The V and J genes are TRBV28 and TRBJ2-5, with 11 bases aligning to TRBD1. Germline CDR1 reads MDHEN; CDR2 reads SYDVKM. CDR3 size: 15 residues. After removal of 2 bases from V and 6 bases from J, the junction contained 5 bases not matched to a gene. The CDR3: CASSLRTGGAKTQYF. In nucleotides, the CDR3 is TGTGCCAGCAGTTTAAGGACAGGGGGCGCGAAGACCCAGTACTTC. The full variable domain, completed using reference TRBV28 and TRBJ2-5, is DVKVTQSSRYLVKRTGEKVFLECVQDMDHENMFWYRQDPGLGLRLIYFSYDVKMKEKGDIPEGYSVSREKKERFSLILESASTNQTSMYLCASSLRTGGAKTQYFGPGTRLLVL.

This clonotype was counted a few times. The genes are TRBV10-1 and TRBJ2-3; the match to TRBD2 covers 7 bases. CDR3 length: 15 residues. V was pared by 3 bases and J by 2 bases, with 5 bases of the junction left unmatched. Looked up from germline, CDR1 is WNHNN and CDR2 is SYGVQD (reference sequence). The CDR3 DNA reads TGCGCCAGCAGTGATGCTAGCGGCTTCACAGATACGCAGTATTTT. This codes for CASSDASGFTDTQYF.

J is TRBJ2-7 and V is TRBV20-1; possible D gene TRBD2, 6 bases. Germline CDR1 and CDR2: DFQATT and SNEGSKA (reference sequence). The CDR3 extends over 15 amino acids. V lost 3 bases and J lost 0, with 15 bases in between. The CDR3, as DNA: TGCAGTGCTAGGGCGATACGGGAGAGCTCCTACGAGCAGTACTTC. Amino acid sequence: CSARAIRESSYEQYF.

The J gene is TRBJ1-4, the V gene TRBV6-8; TRBD1 might be the D (6 bases). V was cut by 5 bases and J by 0 bases, with 19 bases left in between. The CDR3 is 18 amino acids. Germline values: CDR1 MNHGY, CDR2 SAAAGT. Written as DNA, the CDR3 is TGTGCCAGCAGTATCCCGCGGGACAACGGAGCAACTAATGAAAAACTGTTTTTT. It encodes CASSIPRDNGATNEKLFF.

V and J are TRBV9 and TRBJ2-3, with 7 bases identical to TRBD1. The CDR3 is made up of 16 amino acids. The V gene end was trimmed by 1 base and the J gene end by 1 base; junction bases not matched to a gene: 6. CDR1 is SGDLS, CDR2 YYNGEE, per germline. CDR3 bases: TGTGCCAGCAGCGTACCCCGGGACAGCGGCACAGATACGCAGTATTTT. This encodes CASSVPRDSGTDTQYF.